The 28 T cell receptor beta chains below come from one sample, sequenced in a study of CD8+ T cells in alopecia areata (dated by TCRdb to the late 2010s). Preparation of the library involved the immunoSEQ multiplex PCR assay. RNA was extracted from all samples and reverse transcribed into cDNA as template for TCR sequencing. The table comes from immuneACCESS by way of TCRdb, which keeps in-frame sequences with V and J called. Part of the clones is missing from these tables; in studies checked, under half for an unresolved V gene and the rest for unknown reasons. The sample table contains about 150,000 clones; only one count was recorded for roughly 50% of them. The leading ten clones occupy over 4% of the sample. Sequenced sample: CD4+ T cells sorted from blood. The receptors originated from a human donor in good health.

V is TRBV4-1 and J is TRBJ2-7, with a possible D match to TRBD2 (5 bases). V shed 1 base and J shed 3 bases, with 13 bases lying between them. The CDR3 is 15 residues long. Germline values: CDR1 MGHRA, CDR2 YSYEKL. The CDR3 DNA follows: TGCGCCAGCAGCCAAGGCGGGCGGCAGCGCTACGAGCAGTACTTC. Amino acid sequence: CASSQGGRQRYEQYF.

The chain joins TRBV6-1 to TRBJ2-7; 8 bases agree with TRBD1. V gave up 1 base and J gave up 6 bases; unmatched junction bases: 2. The CDR3 runs 13 residues. Germline V CDR1 and CDR2: MNHNS, SASEGT. The CDR3 loop is CASSEGQGIEQYF. Written as DNA, the CDR3 is TGTGCCAGCAGTGAAGGACAGGGGATCGAGCAGTACTTC.

The chain couples TRBV5-6 to TRBJ2-3, with unresolved D. Germline CDR1 is SGHDT and CDR2 is YYEEEE. The CDR3 is 11 amino acids. V was pared by 2 bases and J by 8 bases, with 6 bases between. The CDR3 loop reads CASSLLSTQYF. The CDR3 DNA reads TGTGCCAGCAGCTTACTTAGTACGCAGTATTTT.

CDR3 amino acids: CASSTGTEAFF. As DNA, the CDR3 is TGTGCCAGCAGTACGGGAACTGAAGCTTTCTTT. The V and J genes are TRBV6-5 and TRBJ1-1; D ambiguous. Germline V gene sequence: CDR1 MNHEY, CDR2 SVGAGI. There are 11 residues in the CDR3. The ends were cut back, 5 bases at V and 5 bases at J, with 6 bases in the middle.

This chain joins TRBV6-5 and TRBJ2-7; 13 bases agree with TRBD2. The CDR3 spans 14 residues. With 6 bases clipped from V and 7 bases from J, the junction kept 6 bases outside the gene matches. Germline CDR1 is MNHEY and CDR2 is SVGAGI. In nucleotides, the CDR3 is TGTGCCAGCAGCCATGGACTAGCGGGAGATGAGCAGTACTTC. Residues: CASSHGLAGDEQYF.

In this sample, this clone turned up a few times. The chain combines TRBV19 with TRBJ2-6, with 8 bases lining up with TRBD1. After removal of 4 bases from V and 0 bases from J, the junction contained 11 bases not matched to a gene. This CDR3 is 19 amino acids long. Germline V gives CDR1 LNHDA, CDR2 SQIVND (reference sequence). This chain's CDR3 is CASSTNRQGSDSGANVLTF. The CDR3 DNA reads as TGTGCCAGTAGTACAAACAGACAGGGGTCTGACTCTGGGGCCAACGTCCTGACTTTC.

The chain joins TRBV5-4 to TRBJ1-1, with no clear D. The CDR3 spans 11 residues. V lost 4 bases to trimming and J lost 8 bases, with 9 bases between them. Germline CDR1 is SGHNT and CDR2 is YYREEE (reference sequence). CDR3 loop: CASSQEEEAFF. CDR3 bases: TGTGCCAGCAGCCAGGAGGAGGAAGCTTTCTTT.

Here the CDR3 DNA reads TGTGCCAGCAGCTCTAGGGCTGAAGCTTTCTTT. Translated: CASSSRAEAFF. This chain links TRBV5-6 with TRBJ1-1; the D is unclear. V was trimmed by 3 bases and J by 6 bases, leaving 6 bases between them. CDR3 length: 11 residues. CDR1 and CDR2 from the germline V gene are SGHDT and YYEEEE.

The genes are TRBV4-1 and TRBJ2-7, with 9 nucleotides matching TRBD1. This CDR3 is built from 15 residues. Germline CDR1 is MGHRA and CDR2 is YSYEKL. After removal of 5 bases from V and 6 bases from J, the junction contained 11 bases not matched to a gene. CDR3 residues: CASSKGLGQGPEQYF. The CDR3 DNA reads as TGCGCCAGCAGCAAAGGCCTGGGACAGGGTCCCGAGCAGTACTTC.

V is TRBV6-6 and J is TRBJ2-2; no clear D gene. The V gene's germline CDR1 is MNHNY and CDR2 SVGAGI (reference sequence). The CDR3 length is 12 residues. Trimming shortened V by 6 bases and J by 6 bases, and 8 bases separated the two germline ends. CDR3 loop: CASRTNAGELFF. CDR3 sequence (DNA): TGTGCCAGCAGAACTAACGCCGGGGAGCTGTTTTTT.

Worth noting for this clone: This specimen includes other DNA sequences encoding the same CDR3. V is TRBV5-1 and J is TRBJ2-3; D is undetermined. This CDR3 has 13 amino acids. The V and J ends lost 0 bases and 1 base respectively, with 3 bases between them. Per the germline V gene, CDR1 is SGHRS and CDR2 is YFSETQ. For the CDR3, the DNA is TGCGCCAGCAGCTTGGAGGGCACAGATACGCAGTATTTT. This encodes CASSLEGTDTQYF.

V gene TRBV29-1 combines with J gene TRBJ1-2, with TRBD1 matching over 7 bases. CDR3 length: 14 amino acids. The ends lost 7 bases at V and 8 bases at J; junction bases unmatched: 16. Germline V gene sequence: CDR1 SQVTM, CDR2 ANQGSEA. This CDR3 reads CSAEGAGGVRGYTF. The CDR3 coding sequence is TGCAGCGCTGAGGGAGCAGGGGGAGTGAGAGGCTACACCTTC.

In its sample, this clone was seen once. The chain employs TRBV30 and TRBJ1-1; no firm D call. From germline, CDR1 is GTSNPN and CDR2 SVGIG (reference sequence). The V end was cut by 5 bases, the J end by 1 base, with 2 bases between. The CDR3 consists of 10 residues. The CDR3 reads CAWGNTEAFF. The CDR3 region has the DNA TGTGCCTGGGGGAACACTGAAGCTTTCTTT.

The J gene is TRBJ1-5, the V gene TRBV29-1; no definite D call. The germline gives CDR1 SQVTM, CDR2 ANQGSEA. V lost 4 bases and J lost 2, with 9 bases in between. The CDR3 runs 13 residues. CDR3 amino acids: CSVGLPGNQPQHF. Here the CDR3 DNA reads TGCAGCGTTGGGTTACCCGGCAATCAGCCCCAGCATTTT. Together with reference TRBV29-1 and TRBJ1-5, the CDR3 gives the full variable domain: SAVISQKPSRDICQRGTSLTIQCQVDSQVTMMFWYRQQPGQSLTLIATANQGSEATYESGFVIDKFPISRPNLTFSTLTVSNMSPEDSSIYLCSVGLPGNQPQHFGDGTRLSIL.

The chain recombines TRBV2 with TRBJ1-2; weak D call: TRBD1 (5 bases). CDR1 SNHLY and CDR2 FYNNEI come from the germline V gene. The CDR3 covers 9 residues. The V end was cut by 9 bases, the J end by 7 bases, with 6 bases between. The CDR3, as DNA: TGTGCCAGGAGGGGTGGCTACACCTTC. Amino acid sequence: CARRGGYTF. The whole variable domain, remainder taken from reference TRBV2 and TRBJ1-2, is EPEVTQTPSHQVTQMGQEVILRCVPISNHLYFYWYRQILGQKVEFLVSFYNNEISEKSEIFDDQFSVERPDGSNFTLKIRSTKLEDSAMYFCARRGGYTFGSGTRLTVV.

This clone was detected only once. The V gene is TRBV28, the J gene TRBJ2-7, with D perhaps matching TRBD2 (6 bases). V lost 6 bases and J lost 3, with 12 bases in between. In germline, CDR1 is MDHEN, CDR2 SYDVKM. This CDR3 has 13 residues. The CDR3 bases are TGTGCCAGCAGGGGGACTGTCGTCTACGAGCAGTACTTC. Translating it yields CASRGTVVYEQYF. Together with reference TRBV28 and TRBJ2-7, the CDR3 gives the full variable domain: DVKVTQSSRYLVKRTGEKVFLECVQDMDHENMFWYRQDPGLGLRLIYFSYDVKMKEKGDIPEGYSVSREKKERFSLILESASTNQTSMYLCASRGTVVYEQYFGPGTRLTVT.

The chain combines TRBV5-4 with TRBJ2-7, with 10 bases lining up with TRBD2. This CDR3 contains 15 residues. Germline V gene sequence: CDR1 SGHNT, CDR2 YYREEE (reference sequence). Germline trimming cut 5 bases from V and 4 bases from J; bases unmatched to any gene: 9. The CDR3 loop is CASSPSGRAVYEQYF. CDR3 in DNA: TGTGCCAGCAGTCCGAGCGGGAGGGCCGTGTACGAGCAGTACTTC. Supplemented by reference TRBV5-4 and TRBJ2-7, the full variable domain reads ETGVTQSPTHLIKTRGQQVTLRCSSQSGHNTVSWYQQALGQGPQFIFQYYREEENGRGNFPPRFSGLQFPNYSSELNVNALELDDSALYLCASSPSGRAVYEQYFGPGTRLTVT.

The V call is TRBV11-2, the J call TRBJ2-7, with 11 bases aligning to TRBD2. The trim removed 5 bases at V and 3 bases at J, leaving 3 bases unmatched. Per germline, CDR1 SGHAT and CDR2 FQNNGV. The CDR3 totals 14 residues. Here the CDR3 reads CASSQTSGVYEQYF. The CDR3 DNA sequence: TGTGCCAGCAGCCAGACTAGCGGGGTCTACGAGCAGTACTTC.

This clone was counted between two and nine times. The gene calls are TRBV15 and TRBJ2-2; no firm D call. V was pared by 0 bases and J by 4 bases, with 9 bases between. Germline CDR1 LNHNV, CDR2 YYDKDF (reference sequence). The length of the CDR3 is 15 residues. Here the CDR3 reads CATSRDLPVTGELFF. CDR3 coding DNA: TGTGCCACCAGCAGAGATCTCCCTGTCACCGGGGAGCTGTTTTTT. Filled out from reference TRBV15 and TRBJ2-2, the complete variable domain reads DAMVIQNPRYQVTQFGKPVTLSCSQTLNHNVMYWYQQKSSQAPKLLFHYYDKDFNNEADTPDNFQSRRPNTSFCFLDIRSPGLGDTAMYLCATSRDLPVTGELFFGEGSRLTVL.

The gene calls are TRBV30 and TRBJ2-3, with D possibly matching TRBD1 (5 bases). Between the trimmed V and J ends, which lost 3 bases and 6 bases, there was a span of 10 bases. The V gene's germline CDR1 is GTSNPN and CDR2 SVGIG (reference sequence). The CDR3 contains 12 residues. In nucleotides, the CDR3 is TGTGCCTGGAGCCTAGGGGCGGATACGCAGTATTTT. This translates into CAWSLGADTQYF.

CDR3 bases: TGTGCCAGCAGTGAGCCTGGACGAGTGAACACTGAAGCTTTCTTT. It yields the protein CASSEPGRVNTEAFF. This chain links TRBV25-1 with TRBJ1-1; D remains ambiguous. The ends were cut back, 3 bases at V and 0 bases at J, with 11 bases in the middle. This CDR3 has 15 amino acids. Germline V lookup: CDR1 MGHDK, CDR2 SYGVNS.

This clone was detected once. The chain employs TRBV18 and TRBJ2-6, with TRBD1 matching over 9 bases. With V trimmed by 0 bases and J by 1 base, 4 bases remained unmatched. The CDR3 runs to 18 residues. The germline V gene encodes CDR1 KGHSH and CDR2 LQKENI. The CDR3 nucleotides are TGTGCCAGCTCACCACCCGGGACAGGGACTTCTGGGGCCAACGTCCTGACTTTC. Amino acids: CASSPPGTGTSGANVLTF.

This rearrangement joins TRBV29-1 to TRBJ1-2; D is uncertain. Germline values: CDR1 SQVTM, CDR2 ANQGSEA. Trimming removed 7 bases from V and 8 bases from J, with 11 bases in between. The CDR3 has 10 residues. The chain's CDR3 is CSGWNRGYTF. As DNA, the CDR3 is TGCAGCGGGTGGAATAGGGGCTACACCTTC.

This sequence joins TRBV29-1 and TRBJ1-1, with D possibly TRBD1 on 6 matching bases. Trimming removed 2 bases from V and 10 bases from J, with 11 bases in between. This CDR3 region has 11 residues. Germline lookup yields CDR1 SQVTM and CDR2 ANQGSEA. DNA of the CDR3: TGCAGCGTTGAATGGACAGCAGTAGCTTTCTTT. It is translated as CSVEWTAVAFF.

The chain recombines TRBV5-1 with TRBJ2-5; tentative D call: TRBD2 (6 bases). Germline V gives CDR1 SGHRS, CDR2 YFSETQ. V was pared by 5 bases and J by 0 bases, with 14 bases between. This CDR3 contains 15 residues. As DNA, the CDR3 is TGCGCCAGCAGTCAAAGCGGGCAGAACCAAGAGACCCAGTACTTC. It encodes CASSQSGQNQETQYF. The full variable domain, with the rest looked up from reference TRBV5-1 and TRBJ2-5, is KAGVTQTPRYLIKTRGQQVTLSCSPISGHRSVSWYQQTPGQGLQFLFEYFSETQRNKGNFPGRFSGRQFSNSRSEMNVSTLELGDSALYLCASSQSGQNQETQYFGPGTRLLVL.

The chain recombines TRBV2 with TRBJ1-4; a weak D match, TRBD1 (5 bases). The CDR3 contains 15 residues. V was trimmed by 4 bases and J by 7 bases, leaving 16 bases between them. Germline V gives CDR1 SNHLY, CDR2 FYNNEI. The CDR3: CASSGLGREGEKLFF. In DNA, the CDR3 is TGTGCCAGCAGTGGGCTGGGCAGGGAGGGTGAAAAACTGTTTTTT.

The chain links TRBV2 to TRBJ1-3; D is unclear. The V gene lost 5 bases and the J gene lost 2 bases, with 10 bases spanning the gap. Germline V gene lookup returns CDR1 SNHLY and CDR2 FYNNEI. The CDR3 is 14 amino acids. The CDR3 nucleotides are TGTGCCAGCAGTCCAATACTAACTGGAAACACCATATATTTT. This sequence encodes CASSPILTGNTIYF.

This clone has just one count. The rearrangement joins TRBV25-1 to TRBJ2-1, with D possibly matching TRBD2 (5 bases). V was trimmed by 0 bases and J by 15 bases, leaving 15 bases between them. The CDR3 has 13 amino acids. CDR1 is MGHDK and CDR2 is SYGVNS in the germline V gene. This chain's CDR3 is CASSEYEGSQRFF. CDR3 sequence (DNA): TGTGCCAGCAGTGAATATGAGGGATCCCAGCGGTTCTTC.